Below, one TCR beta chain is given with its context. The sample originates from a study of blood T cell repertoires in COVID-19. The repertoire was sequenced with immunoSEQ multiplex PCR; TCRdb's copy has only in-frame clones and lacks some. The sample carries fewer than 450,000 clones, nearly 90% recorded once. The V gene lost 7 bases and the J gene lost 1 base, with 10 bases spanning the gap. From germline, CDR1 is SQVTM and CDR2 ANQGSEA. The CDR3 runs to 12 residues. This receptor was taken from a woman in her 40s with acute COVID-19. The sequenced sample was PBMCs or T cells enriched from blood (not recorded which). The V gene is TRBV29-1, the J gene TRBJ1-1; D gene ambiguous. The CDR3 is CSGAGGNTEAFF. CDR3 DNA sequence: TGCAGCGGTGCCGGAGGGAACACTGAAGCTTTCTTT.